This entry lists 28 T cell receptor beta chains sequenced from one sample in a study of CD8+ T cells in alopecia areata. cDNA reverse transcribed from extracted RNA served as the sequencing template. Generated by immunoSEQ multiplex PCR, the TCRdb table keeps only in-frame clones and is missing some. Of 150,000 to 200,000 clones in the sample, about 60% were seen once. Regarding treatment: oral pan-JAK inhibitor, 5-10 mg twice daily. Sequencing was performed on CD4+ T cells sorted from blood, taken at week 4, from a patient treated with tofacitinib. These receptors all stem from a human donor with alopecia areata.

This clone was seen more than once but under ten times. V gene TRBV27 combines with J gene TRBJ1-1; no reliable D call. CDR1 is MNHEY and CDR2 is SMNVEV in the germline V gene (reference sequence). V lost 7 bases to trimming and J lost 1 base, with 13 bases between them. CDR3 length: 14 residues. The CDR3 bases are TGTGCCAGCAATCGACTGGCGGGGAACACTGAAGCTTTCTTT. Translating gives CASNRLAGNTEAFF.

This clone was counted between two and nine times. The chain recombines TRBV28 with TRBJ1-2; TRBD1 is a possible D gene (5 bases). V was cut by 5 bases and J by 8 bases, with 21 bases left in between. Germline CDR1 reads MDHEN; CDR2 reads SYDVKM. CDR3 length equals 15 residues. This chain's CDR3 is CASSRSGAKMRGYTF. Here the CDR3 DNA reads TGTGCCAGCAGTCGTTCCGGGGCAAAGATGAGAGGCTACACCTTC.

The chain combines TRBV4-1 with TRBJ1-1; D is undetermined. The V end was cut by 1 base, the J end by 4 bases, with 10 bases between. This CDR3 comprises 14 residues. The germline gives CDR1 MGHRA, CDR2 YSYEKL. The CDR3 loop reads CASSQAWGSTEAFF. CDR3 DNA: TGCGCCAGCAGCCAAGCTTGGGGTTCCACTGAAGCTTTCTTT.

The J gene is TRBJ1-5, the V gene TRBV29-1; perhaps TRBD1 as D (5 bases). V was clipped by 4 bases and J by 6 bases, with 16 bases between them. Germline CDR1 reads SQVTM; CDR2 reads ANQGSEA. The CDR3 extends over 14 amino acids. DNA of the CDR3: TGCAGCGTTGCCGTCCAGGGAAGCGGTCAGCCCCAGCATTTT. Translating gives CSVAVQGSGQPQHF.

This chain connects TRBV7-9 to TRBJ1-5; D gene uncertain. Germline V gene data show CDR1 as SEHNR and CDR2 as FQNEAQ (reference sequence). Trimming shortened V by 3 bases and J by 2 bases, and 11 bases separated the two germline ends. The CDR3 loop spans 15 amino acids. For the CDR3, the DNA is TGTGCCAGCAGCTTGGATGGGGAAGGCAATCAGCCCCAGCATTTT. It encodes CASSLDGEGNQPQHF.

CDR3 loop: CASSLMARTYEQYF. CDR3 bases: TGTGCCAGCAGCTTGATGGCCCGAACCTACGAGCAGTACTTC. The V call is TRBV5-6, the J call TRBJ2-7; D not certain. From germline, CDR1 is SGHDT and CDR2 YYEEEE. This CDR3 spans 14 amino acids. Trimming removed 1 base from V and 2 bases from J, with 10 bases in between.

Notes on this clone: In the same sample, other DNA sequences code for this CDR3. The chain links TRBV30 to TRBJ1-5, with D unresolved. CDR3 length: 13 residues. Trimming removed 0 bases at V and 3 bases at J, with 6 bases between. Germline CDR1 reads GTSNPN; CDR2 reads SVGIG (reference sequence). The CDR3 loop is CAWSVRPNQPQHF. The CDR3 DNA reads as TGTGCCTGGAGTGTTAGGCCCAATCAGCCCCAGCATTTT.

V gene TRBV30 combines with J gene TRBJ2-6, with TRBD1 identical over 8 bases. Germline CDR1 reads GTSNPN; CDR2 reads SVGIG (reference sequence). V was pared by 5 bases and J by 3 bases, with 3 bases of the junction left unmatched. The CDR3 contains 14 residues. The CDR3 is CAWGQGGGANVLTF. The DNA of the CDR3 is TGTGCCTGGGGACAGGGTGGTGGGGCCAACGTCCTGACTTTC.

This clone was seen just once. The chain recombines TRBV30 with TRBJ1-1, with D unclear. Germline loops: CDR1 GTSNPN, CDR2 SVGIG (reference sequence). This CDR3 is built from 12 residues. The germline V and J ends were trimmed by 2 bases and 4 bases, with 8 bases remaining between them. The CDR3 here is CAWSQVGTEAFF. The CDR3 coding sequence is TGTGCCTGGAGTCAGGTGGGCACTGAAGCTTTCTTT. Full variable domain (remainder filled in from reference TRBV30 and TRBJ1-1): SQTIHQWPATLVQPVGSPLSLECTVEGTSNPNLYWYRQAAGRGLQLLFYSVGIGQISSEVPQNLSASRPQDRQFILSSKKLLLSDSGFYLCAWSQVGTEAFFGQGTRLTVV.

The chain carries TRBV6-6 and TRBJ2-7; D possibly corresponds to TRBD2 (6 bases). Per germline, CDR1 MNHNY and CDR2 SVGAGI (reference sequence). This CDR3 has 13 residues. V lost 5 bases and J lost 3, with 11 bases in between. The CDR3 DNA sequence: TGTGCCAGCAGTGGGGACTGGGACTACGAGCAGTACTTC. This codes for CASSGDWDYEQYF.

The V and J genes are TRBV7-2 and TRBJ1-5; unclear D gene. The V gene lost 4 bases and the J gene lost 7 bases, with 14 bases spanning the gap. This CDR3 comprises 14 residues. Per germline, CDR1 SGHTA and CDR2 FQGNSA. CDR3 DNA sequence: TGTGCCAGCAGCTCCCGAGATTTGGGACAGCCCCAGCATTTT. Amino acid sequence: CASSSRDLGQPQHF.

The chain recombines TRBV7-2 with TRBJ2-5; 9 positions agree with TRBD1. The junction had 7 bases not matched to a gene; V was cut back by 4 bases and J by 7 bases. Germline V gives CDR1 SGHTA, CDR2 FQGNSA. This CDR3 has 14 amino acids. The CDR3 DNA reads as TGTGCCAGCAGCTCCGCGACAGGGGGGGGGACCCAGTACTTC. It is translated as CASSSATGGGTQYF. Combining the CDR3 with reference TRBV7-2 and TRBJ2-5 gives the whole variable domain GAGVSQSPSNKVTEKGKDVELRCDPISGHTALYWYRQSLGQGLEFLIYFQGNSAPDKSGLPSDRFSAERTGGSVSTLTIQRTQQEDSAVYLCASSSATGGGTQYFGPGTRLLVL.

The chain has TRBV29-1 and TRBJ1-4, with D unclear. Trimming left V 6 bases short and J 1 base short, with 12 bases between. The CDR3 loop spans 14 amino acids. The germline CDR1 and CDR2 sequences are SQVTM and ANQGSEA. The CDR3 DNA is TGCAGCGTGTATAATCCAGGAACTAATGAAAAACTGTTTTTT. Protein product: CSVYNPGTNEKLFF.

This clone was observed a handful of times. The rearrangement links TRBV6-5 to TRBJ1-1, with TRBD1 matching 9 bases. The CDR3 runs to 15 residues. Germline V gives CDR1 MNHEY, CDR2 SVGAGI. The trim removed 9 bases at V and 4 bases at J, leaving 12 bases unmatched. The CDR3 protein is CASNDRGTGSTEAFF. Written as DNA, the CDR3 is TGTGCCAGTAATGACAGGGGGACGGGGAGCACTGAAGCTTTCTTT.

V and J are TRBV30 and TRBJ1-6; D remains ambiguous. The CDR3 is 13 residues long. Germline assignment: CDR1 GTSNPN and CDR2 SVGIG (reference sequence). V shed 5 bases and J shed 9 bases, with 14 bases lying between them. The chain's CDR3 is CAWRPRRSSPLHF. The CDR3 region has the DNA TGTGCCTGGCGCCCCCGTAGGAGTTCACCCCTCCACTTT.

The chain joins TRBV6-5 to TRBJ2-6; D tentatively fits TRBD1 or TRBD2 (5 bases each). The length of the CDR3 is 14 residues. The V gene's germline CDR1 is MNHEY and CDR2 SVGAGI. Trimming removed 9 bases at V and 2 bases at J, with 11 bases between. The CDR3 bases are TGTGCCAGTAGGGGAGTTACTGGGGCCAACGTCCTGACTTTC. Its translation is CASRGVTGANVLTF.

This clone was counted only a few times. The chain recombines TRBV18 with TRBJ2-5; possible D gene TRBD2, 5 bases. CDR1 is KGHSH, CDR2 LQKENI, per germline. The CDR3 consists of 14 residues. V was pared by 3 bases and J by 5 bases, with 13 bases between. The CDR3 DNA reads as TGTGCCAGCTCACCCGGAGGAGGCCAGGAGACCCAGTACTTC. Translated: CASSPGGGQETQYF.

In its sample, this clone was seen a few times. The chain is built from TRBV7-9 and TRBJ2-1; no definite D call. Germline lookup yields CDR1 SEHNR and CDR2 FQNEAQ (reference sequence). This CDR3 region has 11 residues. Trimming pared 2 bases from V and 7 bases from J, leaving 3 bases between. The CDR3 nucleotides read TGTGCCAGCAGCTTAAGTAATGAGCAGTTCTTC. Residues: CASSLSNEQFF.

The rearrangement uses TRBV7-2 and TRBJ1-5; D may be TRBD1 (6 bases). Germline CDR1 and CDR2: SGHTA and FQGNSA. V was cut by 1 base and J by 3 bases, with 7 bases left in between. The CDR3 runs 14 residues. DNA of the CDR3: TGTGCCAGCAGCTTAGACAGGGTCAATCAGCCCCAGCATTTT. Protein sequence: CASSLDRVNQPQHF.

The chain joins TRBV27 to TRBJ1-5; D not certain. Germline assignment: CDR1 MNHEY and CDR2 SMNVEV (reference sequence). Trimming left V 8 bases short and J 6 bases short, with 14 bases between. This CDR3 has 13 residues. The CDR3 region has the DNA TGTGCCAGCCGGGTTGGTCCGCGTCAGCCCCAGCATTTT. Protein: CASRVGPRQPQHF.

This clone was detected once. V is TRBV5-4 and J is TRBJ1-1; no clear D gene. The V gene's germline CDR1 is SGHNT and CDR2 YYREEE (reference sequence). This CDR3 contains 14 residues. The V gene lost 3 bases and the J gene lost 1 base, with 10 bases spanning the gap. CDR3 DNA sequence: TGTGCCAGCAGCTCAGCTGGGAAGAACACTGAAGCTTTCTTT. Protein product: CASSSAGKNTEAFF.

This chain links TRBV30 with TRBJ1-1, with D maybe TRBD1 (5 bases). V lost 0 bases, J lost 6 bases, and 14 bases lay in between. The CDR3 has 14 amino acids. CDR1 is GTSNPN, CDR2 SVGIG, per germline (reference sequence). CDR3 protein: CAWSVEPGTAEAFF. The CDR3 DNA sequence: TGTGCCTGGAGTGTAGAGCCAGGGACTGCTGAAGCTTTCTTT.

The CDR3 loop is CASSQYRQARTEAFF. The CDR3 DNA reads as TGCGCCAGCAGCCAATATCGGCAGGCGAGGACTGAAGCTTTCTTT. This sequence joins TRBV4-1 and TRBJ1-1; no clear D gene. CDR3 length equals 15 residues. Germline CDR1 MGHRA, CDR2 YSYEKL. The V gene lost 2 bases and the J gene lost 5 bases, with 15 bases spanning the gap.

The chain links TRBV15 to TRBJ2-2; D might be TRBD2 (5 bases). CDR3 length equals 14 residues. V was shortened by 3 bases and J by 7 bases, with 12 bases between the two germline ends. Germline values: CDR1 LNHNV, CDR2 YYDKDF (reference sequence). The CDR3 DNA reads as TGTGCCACCAGCAGTTACAACGAGGGCGGGGAGCTGTTTTTT. Its translation: CATSSYNEGGELFF.

This clone has only a few counts. This sequence joins TRBV4-1 and TRBJ2-7; 8 nucleotides line up with TRBD2. Losses at the gene ends were 1 base for V and 1 base for J; bases not matched to a gene: 6. This CDR3 region has 16 residues. The germline gives CDR1 MGHRA, CDR2 YSYEKL. CDR3 sequence reads: CASSQGTGTRSYEQYF. In DNA form, the CDR3 reads TGCGCCAGCAGCCAAGGGACCGGGACTAGGTCCTACGAGCAGTACTTC.

In its sample, this clone was seen a few times. The J gene is TRBJ2-2, the V gene TRBV4-3; 9 nucleotides align to TRBD2. The J segment lost 6 bases and the V segment lost 0 bases, leaving 11 bases of the junction unmatched. This CDR3 region has 18 residues. The germline CDR1 and CDR2 sequences are LGHNA and YSLEER. The CDR3, as DNA: TGCGCCAGCAGCCAAGATCTTGACGGCGGGGGGGCGGCCGGGGAGCTGTTTTTT. Translated, it gives CASSQDLDGGGAAGELFF.

The rearrangement links TRBV9 to TRBJ1-1; weak D call: TRBD1 (5 bases). Trimming stripped 1 base from V and 1 base from J, with 8 bases between. Germline V lookup: CDR1 SGDLS, CDR2 YYNGEE. CDR3 length: 14 amino acids. The chain's CDR3 is CASSVRQTNTEAFF. The CDR3 coding sequence is TGTGCCAGCAGCGTACGACAGACGAACACTGAAGCTTTCTTT.

This chain joins TRBV2 and TRBJ1-5, with no clear D. CDR3 length: 12 amino acids. Germline V gene data show CDR1 as SNHLY and CDR2 as FYNNEI. V was trimmed by 6 bases and J by 4 bases, leaving 7 bases between them. The CDR3 nucleotides read TGTGCCAGCAGCCGTGCAAATCAGCCCCAGCATTTT. Amino acids: CASSRANQPQHF.